These 29 T cell receptor beta chains were all obtained from the same sample, sequenced in a study of OX40 agonist ivuxolimab in advanced cancers. TCRdb's copy holds only in-frame clones and misses some; the assay was immunoSEQ multiplex PCR. The sample shows 70,000 to 85,000 clones, 90% to 95% of them seen only once. The sequences come from CD4+ or CD8+ T cells sorted from blood, collected in a trial of the OX40 agonist ivuxolimab. Receptor source: an adult with an advanced solid tumor such as melanoma, head and neck, liver or kidney cancer.

The chain carries TRBV7-9 and TRBJ2-4, with 11 bases lining up with TRBD1. Germline CDR1 SEHNR, CDR2 FQNEAQ (reference sequence). With V trimmed by 5 bases and J by 2 bases, 5 bases remained unmatched. CDR3 length: 16 amino acids. The CDR3 DNA sequence: TGTGCCAGCAGCACGTGGACAGGGGGCTCCAAAAACATTCAGTACTTC. Encoded protein: CASSTWTGGSKNIQYF.

This clone appeared once. The V and J genes are TRBV18 and TRBJ1-3; D perhaps matches TRBD1 (6 bases). Germline-derived CDR1 and CDR2 are KGHSH and LQKENI. The CDR3 sequence is 18 residues long. V shed 0 bases and J shed 2 bases, with 17 bases lying between them. The CDR3 nucleotides are TGTGCCAGCTCACCACCACGAGGTTTGGACAGCGCTGGAAACACCATATATTTT. Translated: CASSPPRGLDSAGNTIYF. Full variable domain (missing parts from reference TRBV18 and TRBJ1-3): NAGVMQNPRHLVRRRGQEARLRCSPMKGHSHVYWYRQLPEEGLKFMVYLQKENIIDESGMPKERFSAEFPKEGPSILRIQQVVRGDSAAYFCASSPPRGLDSAGNTIYFGEGSWLTVV.

The chain couples TRBV5-6 to TRBJ1-1; TRBD1 agrees at 9 bases. With 3 bases clipped from V and 3 bases from J, the junction kept 12 bases outside the gene matches. The CDR3 has 17 amino acids. Germline-derived CDR1 and CDR2 are SGHDT and YYEEEE. CDR3 residues: CASSSIRQGVRDTEAFF. The CDR3 DNA follows: TGTGCCAGCAGCTCAATAAGACAGGGGGTGCGGGACACTGAAGCTTTCTTT.

The table lists this clone with a few counts. This chain joins TRBV28 and TRBJ2-2; TRBD1 agrees at 7 bases. The CDR3 contains 14 residues. Germline-derived CDR1 and CDR2 are MDHEN and SYDVKM. Trimming cost V 6 bases and J 7 bases; bases outside gene matches: 8. The CDR3 DNA reads as TGTGCCAGCAGCGAGACAGGGTTAAACGGGGAGCTGTTTTTT. Protein: CASSETGLNGELFF.

In nucleotides, the CDR3 is TGCGCCAGCAGCCAAGATCACAGGGCCTATAATTCACCCCTCCACTTT. It encodes CASSQDHRAYNSPLHF. The V and J genes are TRBV4-1 and TRBJ1-6, with D possibly matching TRBD1 (6 bases). V lost 0 bases to trimming and J lost 2 bases, with 8 bases between them. Germline V gene data show CDR1 as MGHRA and CDR2 as YSYEKL. This CDR3 has 16 amino acids.

The V and J genes are TRBV5-1 and TRBJ2-6; D is unclear. Per the germline V gene, CDR1 is SGHRS and CDR2 is YFSETQ. The ends were cut back, 4 bases at V and 3 bases at J, with 14 bases in the middle. There are 16 residues in the CDR3. The CDR3 region is CASSVAQSLGANVLTF. In DNA form, the CDR3 reads TGCGCCAGCAGCGTAGCACAGAGTCTTGGGGCCAACGTCCTGACTTTC.

This clone was recorded once. The V and J genes are TRBV28 and TRBJ1-1; D unresolved. Germline values: CDR1 MDHEN, CDR2 SYDVKM. V was pared by 2 bases and J by 8 bases, with 15 bases between. The CDR3 is 14 residues long. Here the CDR3 DNA reads TGTGCCAGCAGTTTAAGGGTTAGAAGGTCCGAAGCTTTCTTT. It codes for CASSLRVRRSEAFF. The complete variable domain, with remaining parts taken from reference TRBV28 and TRBJ1-1, reads DVKVTQSSRYLVKRTGEKVFLECVQDMDHENMFWYRQDPGLGLRLIYFSYDVKMKEKGDIPEGYSVSREKKERFSLILESASTNQTSMYLCASSLRVRRSEAFFGQGTRLTVV.

Remarks on this clone: One base away lies a much larger clone, so this may be a sequencing read error. V is TRBV7-2 and J is TRBJ1-5; TRBD1 aligns across 7 bases. Losses at the gene ends were 5 bases for V and 5 bases for J; bases not matched to a gene: 3. This CDR3 spans 13 amino acids. CDR1 and CDR2 from the germline V gene are SGHTA and FQGNSA. This CDR3 is CASSPDRDQPQHF. The DNA for the CDR3 is TGTGCCAGCAGCCCCGACAGGGATCAGCCCCAGCATTTT. Variable domain in full (rest from reference TRBV7-2 and TRBJ1-5): GAGVSQSPSNKVTEKGKDVELRCDPISGHTALYWYRQSLGQGLEFLIYFQGNSAPDKSGLPSDRFSAERTGGSVSTLTIQRTQQEDSAVYLCASSPDRDQPQHFGDGTRLSIL.

The CDR3 coding sequence is TGTGCCAGCAGCTTAATTGGAAGCGCGAACACCGGGGAGCTGTTTTTT. It codes for CASSLIGSANTGELFF. The chain links TRBV11-2 to TRBJ2-2; the D is unclear. CDR1 is SGHAT, CDR2 FQNNGV, per germline. The V and J ends lost 2 bases and 0 bases respectively, with 10 bases between them. This CDR3 region has 16 residues.

The chain links TRBV18 to TRBJ2-6; D gene uncertain. The V gene's germline CDR1 is KGHSH and CDR2 LQKENI. This CDR3 spans 15 amino acids. Trimming took 2 bases from V and 0 from J, leaving 5 bases between them. The DNA of the CDR3 is TGTGCCAGCTCACCAGAACTCTCTGGGGCCAACGTCCTGACTTTC. Translation: CASSPELSGANVLTF.

The chain employs TRBV7-9 and TRBJ2-3; D may be TRBD1 or TRBD2 (5 bases each). Germline V gene lookup returns CDR1 SEHNR and CDR2 FQNEAQ (reference sequence). The ends were cut back, 7 bases at V and 0 bases at J, with 11 bases in the middle. The CDR3 covers 14 residues. CDR3 loop: CASIPGASTDTQYF. The CDR3 DNA is TGTGCCAGCATACCCGGGGCCAGCACAGATACGCAGTATTTT.

J is TRBJ2-7 and V is TRBV6-1, with D possibly matching TRBD2 (5 bases). The CDR3 extends over 15 amino acids. Trimming stripped 2 bases from V and 6 bases from J, with 17 bases between. Germline CDR1 is MNHNS and CDR2 is SASEGT. CDR3 coding DNA: TGTGCCAGCAGTGAAACCGGCCGGGGAACCGCCGAGCAGTACTTC. As protein: CASSETGRGTAEQYF.

The chain carries TRBV6-5 and TRBJ2-7, with TRBD1 identical over 8 bases. The germline V gene has CDR1 MNHEY and CDR2 SVGAGI. J gave up 5 bases and V 8 bases, and 11 bases lay outside the gene matches. This CDR3 spans 14 amino acids. CDR3 sequence: CASSLRDRFHEQYF. The CDR3 coding sequence is TGTGCCAGCTCCCTCCGGGACAGGTTCCACGAGCAGTACTTC.

The V gene is TRBV9, the J gene TRBJ2-6; TRBD1 matches at 7 bases. The ends lost 3 bases at V and 6 bases at J; junction bases unmatched: 6. Looked up from germline, CDR1 is SGDLS and CDR2 is YYNGEE. The CDR3 sequence is 15 residues long. CDR3 protein: CASSASGTAANVLTF. The DNA for the CDR3 is TGTGCCAGCAGCGCATCCGGGACAGCGGCCAACGTCCTGACTTTC.

The V and J genes are TRBV18 and TRBJ1-5; weak D call: TRBD1 (6 bases). Germline V gives CDR1 KGHSH, CDR2 LQKENI. The ends were cut back, 2 bases at V and 7 bases at J, with 15 bases in the middle. This CDR3 is built from 15 residues. CDR3 DNA: TGTGCCAGCTCACCATCTACAGGGAACGGCCAGCCCCAGCATTTT. This gives the protein CASSPSTGNGQPQHF.

The V and J genes are TRBV7-3 and TRBJ2-5; 14 positions agree with TRBD2. The CDR3 runs 17 residues. With V trimmed by 6 bases and J by 4 bases, 10 bases remained unmatched. Looked up from germline, CDR1 is SGHTA and CDR2 is FQGTGA. The CDR3 loop reads CASSPGTSGSVPETQYF. In nucleotides, the CDR3 is TGTGCCAGCAGTCCCGGGACTAGCGGGAGTGTTCCAGAGACCCAGTACTTC.

The V call is TRBV11-2, the J call TRBJ1-2, with 8 bases matching TRBD1. CDR1 and CDR2 (germline): SGHAT, FQNNGV. This CDR3 has 13 residues. Unmatched junction bases numbered 0, after V lost 1 base and J lost 5 bases. This chain's CDR3 is CASSLGQGYGYTF. CDR3 coding DNA: TGTGCCAGCAGCTTAGGACAGGGGTATGGCTACACCTTC. Complete variable domain (other parts from reference TRBV11-2 and TRBJ1-2): EAGVAQSPRYKIIEKRQSVAFWCNPISGHATLYWYQQILGQGPKLLIQFQNNGVVDDSQLPKDRFSAERLKGVDSTLKIQPAKLEDSAVYLCASSLGQGYGYTFGSGTRLTVV.

This chain uses TRBV28 with TRBJ1-1; unclear D gene. V dropped 6 bases and J dropped 4 bases, with 15 bases sitting between them. CDR3 size: 14 residues. Germline CDR1 is MDHEN and CDR2 is SYDVKM. This CDR3 reads CASRLGGLRTEAFF. The DNA of the CDR3 is TGTGCCAGCAGACTAGGAGGATTACGCACTGAAGCTTTCTTT.

Only one count was recorded for this clone. The V and J genes are TRBV5-1 and TRBJ2-7, with a weak D call TRBD2 (5 bases). The V and J ends lost 4 bases and 6 bases respectively, with 14 bases between them. Per germline, CDR1 SGHRS and CDR2 YFSETQ. This CDR3 is 13 amino acids long. CDR3 nucleotides: TGCGCCAGCAGCGCCGTGACTACTATCGAGCAGTACTTC. Translated, it gives CASSAVTTIEQYF.

This sequence joins TRBV2 and TRBJ2-1, with D uncertain. Between the trimmed V and J ends, which lost 2 bases and 2 bases, there was a span of 7 bases. This CDR3 is built from 14 residues. Per germline, CDR1 SNHLY and CDR2 FYNNEI. This chain's CDR3 is CASSEPTAYNEQFF. The CDR3 DNA follows: TGTGCCAGCAGTGAACCGACTGCCTACAATGAGCAGTTCTTC.

The V call is TRBV14, the J call TRBJ2-1, with no clear D. Per germline, CDR1 SGHDN and CDR2 FVKESK. The CDR3 runs to 15 residues. V lost 4 bases, J lost 5 bases, and 15 bases lay in between. The CDR3 region has the DNA TGTGCCAGCAGCCTACTTGGTTTAGGTGACAATGAGCAGTTCTTC. Protein: CASSLLGLGDNEQFF.

The V call is TRBV29-1, the J call TRBJ1-2, with D unresolved. CDR3 size: 13 residues. V was shortened by 4 bases and J by 4 bases, with 13 bases between the two germline ends. Per the germline V gene, CDR1 is SQVTM and CDR2 is ANQGSEA. The CDR3 loop reads CSVGAWQSYGYTF. As DNA, the CDR3 is TGCAGCGTTGGGGCCTGGCAGTCCTATGGCTACACCTTC. The variable domain in full, completed from reference TRBV29-1 and TRBJ1-2, reads SAVISQKPSRDICQRGTSLTIQCQVDSQVTMMFWYRQQPGQSLTLIATANQGSEATYESGFVIDKFPISRPNLTFSTLTVSNMSPEDSSIYLCSVGAWQSYGYTFGSGTRLTVV.

In this sample, this clone turned up once. The chain joins TRBV7-3 to TRBJ2-3, with 7 bases that match TRBD2. There are 15 residues in the CDR3. V gave up 2 bases and J gave up 4 bases; unmatched junction bases: 6. Germline V gene lookup returns CDR1 SGHTA and CDR2 FQGTGA. The CDR3 coding sequence is TGTGCCAGCAGCTTAGCGGGAGTTTCGTCAGATACGCAGTATTTT. This gives the protein CASSLAGVSSDTQYF.

The genes are TRBV6-4 and TRBJ2-7, with 7 bases matching TRBD2. J was trimmed by 1 base and V by 5 bases; bases with no gene match: 8. The CDR3 covers 15 residues. CDR1 and CDR2 (germline): MRHNA, SNTAGT. This CDR3 is CASSSTEAGSYEQYF. CDR3 DNA: TGTGCCAGCAGTTCGACGGAAGCGGGATCCTACGAGCAGTACTTC.

The chain recombines TRBV2 with TRBJ1-2; D unresolved. The CDR3 has 13 residues. Germline V gene data show CDR1 as SNHLY and CDR2 as FYNNEI. V was shortened by 2 bases and J by 2 bases, with 6 bases between the two germline ends. In DNA form, the CDR3 reads TGTGCCAGCAGTGAACGACCGAACTATGGCTACACCTTC. This codes for CASSERPNYGYTF. The full variable domain, in which reference TRBV2 and TRBJ1-2 provide the parts outside the CDR3, is EPEVTQTPSHQVTQMGQEVILRCVPISNHLYFYWYRQILGQKVEFLVSFYNNEISEKSEIFDDQFSVERPDGSNFTLKIRSTKLEDSAMYFCASSERPNYGYTFGSGTRLTVV.

The chain couples TRBV18 to TRBJ1-1; D is unresolved. Per germline, CDR1 KGHSH and CDR2 LQKENI. This CDR3 contains 14 residues. With 3 bases removed from V and 0 bases from J, the gap between germline ends came to 8 bases. CDR3 bases: TGTGCCAGCTCACCGGGCGGCGTGAACACTGAAGCTTTCTTT. Amino acid sequence: CASSPGGVNTEAFF.

The table lists this clone with a count of one. The chain carries TRBV5-4 and TRBJ1-3; D is ambiguous. Germline V gene lookup returns CDR1 SGHNT and CDR2 YYREEE (reference sequence). V gave up 0 bases and J gave up 0 bases, with 13 bases separating them. This CDR3 spans 17 amino acids. Here the CDR3 reads CASSLGGSSPSGNTIYF. CDR3 nucleotide sequence: TGTGCCAGCAGCTTGGGCGGCAGTTCGCCCTCTGGAAACACCATATATTTT.

This chain joins TRBV5-6 and TRBJ1-2, with no clear D. V lost 0 bases, J lost 6 bases, and 6 bases lay in between. Germline V CDR1 and CDR2: SGHDT, YYEEEE. The CDR3 has 12 amino acids. The CDR3 DNA reads as TGTGCCAGCAGCTTGGCGACGGATGGCTACACCTTC. Protein: CASSLATDGYTF.

The rearrangement uses TRBV5-1 and TRBJ1-1, with a weak D call TRBD1 (5 bases). V lost 0 bases and J lost 7, with 7 bases in between. The CDR3 covers 12 residues. CDR1 SGHRS and CDR2 YFSETQ come from the germline V gene. CDR3 DNA sequence: TGCGCCAGCAGCTTGGGGGACGGTGAAGCTTTCTTT. This codes for CASSLGDGEAFF.